This T cell receptor (gamma chain) was recovered during a study of gamma delta lymphoproliferative disorders and STAT genes. Background on the study: Gamma-chain libraries were built from at least 50 ng of genomic DNA with the LymphoTrack Dx TCRG Assay. Study-wide points: Public or private status of leukemic clones needs confirmation. Most major patient clonotypes were shared with at least one healthy donor.

The germline V gene has CDR1 EGSNGY and CDR2 YDSYNSKV. V dropped 3 bases and J dropped 4; count of bases not matched to a gene: 15. The length of the CDR3 is 16 residues. This clone rates as medium-sized. What it binds is unknown. TCRdb processed the multiplex PCR reads again with the CATT caller. The repertoire has approximately 2,500 gamma-chain clones, approximately 8% of them found once; the top ten carry less than 20%. Genomic DNA from isolated PBMCs served as the sequencing template. V gene TRGV2 combines with J gene TRGJ1 or TRGJ2. Because TCRdb records no J gene, it was assigned here through a match of the DNA to germline. This receptor was obtained from a human donor in good health. Sample: blood. The CDR3 loop reads CATWDRPVWLYYKKLF. CDR3 bases: TGTGCCACCTGGGACCGTCCCGTTTGGCTCTATTATAAGAAACTCTTT.